These T cell receptor beta chains were read from a single sample in a study of T cell responses to AZD1222 COVID-19 vaccine. TCRdb's copy holds only in-frame clones and misses some; the assay was immunoSEQ multiplex PCR. The sample yields about 110,000 clones, around 91% seen once. The source was peripheral blood, collected 28 days after the second AZD1222 dose. All receptors derive from an adult who received the AZD1222 COVID-19 vaccine. The conserved cysteine and the conserved F or W are not part of the CDR3 here. Fields, in order: V gene, D gene, J gene, CDR3 protein. The D gene is left open where the match is weak.

v_gene: TRBV7-3; d_gene: -; j_gene: TRBJ2-1; CDR3aa: ASSLTGGGNEQF
v_gene: TRBV10-3; d_gene: -; j_gene: TRBJ2-1; CDR3aa: AISDNPEYEQF
v_gene: TRBV19; d_gene: -; j_gene: TRBJ1-5; CDR3aa: ASSIGRRGGGNQPQH
v_gene: TRBV7-3; d_gene: TRBD1; j_gene: TRBJ2-5; CDR3aa: ASSFGQGGGETQY
v_gene: TRBV30; d_gene: -; j_gene: TRBJ1-5; CDR3aa: AWSTGGQPQH
v_gene: TRBV24-1; d_gene: TRBD1; j_gene: TRBJ1-2; CDR3aa: ATSDPGTGKRGYT
v_gene: TRBV11-2; d_gene: -; j_gene: TRBJ2-7; CDR3aa: ASSLAGSSYEQY
v_gene: TRBV6-1; d_gene: -; j_gene: TRBJ1-2; CDR3aa: ASSEDRSYT
v_gene: TRBV10-3; d_gene: -; j_gene: TRBJ1-2; CDR3aa: AISESPQAYGYT
v_gene: TRBV6-1; d_gene: -; j_gene: TRBJ1-4; CDR3aa: ASSEGWDGTNEKLF
v_gene: TRBV5-8; d_gene: TRBD1; j_gene: TRBJ2-3; CDR3aa: ASSSGQTSTDTQY
v_gene: TRBV9; d_gene: -; j_gene: TRBJ1-6; CDR3aa: ASSVLDSGNSPLH
v_gene: TRBV19; d_gene: -; j_gene: TRBJ1-5; CDR3aa: ATAGLMGNQPQH
v_gene: TRBV4-3; d_gene: -; j_gene: TRBJ1-6; CDR3aa: ASSQGAGHGNSPLH
v_gene: TRBV15; d_gene: -; j_gene: TRBJ2-7; CDR3aa: ATSREFQLHYEQY
v_gene: TRBV7-2; d_gene: TRBD1; j_gene: TRBJ1-5; CDR3aa: ASSSLRQGDNQPQH
v_gene: TRBV3-1/TRBV3-2; d_gene: -; j_gene: TRBJ2-7; CDR3aa: ASSQERVYYEQY